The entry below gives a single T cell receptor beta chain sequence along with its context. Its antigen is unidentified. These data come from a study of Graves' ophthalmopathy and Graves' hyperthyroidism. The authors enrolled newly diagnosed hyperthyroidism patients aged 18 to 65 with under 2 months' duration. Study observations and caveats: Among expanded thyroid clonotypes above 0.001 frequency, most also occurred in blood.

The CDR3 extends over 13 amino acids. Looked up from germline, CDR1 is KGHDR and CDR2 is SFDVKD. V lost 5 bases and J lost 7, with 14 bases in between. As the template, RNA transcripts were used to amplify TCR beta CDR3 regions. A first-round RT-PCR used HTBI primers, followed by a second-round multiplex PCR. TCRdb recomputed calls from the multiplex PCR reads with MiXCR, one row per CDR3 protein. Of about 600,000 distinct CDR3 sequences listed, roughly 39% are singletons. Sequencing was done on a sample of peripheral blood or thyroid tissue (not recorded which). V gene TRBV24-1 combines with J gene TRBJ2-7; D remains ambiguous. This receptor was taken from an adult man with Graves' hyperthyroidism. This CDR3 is CATSAPTYNEQYF. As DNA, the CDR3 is TGTGCCACCAGTGCGCCGACCTACAATGAGCAGTACTTC.